These 17 T cell receptor beta chains were sequenced from one sample in a study of PD-1 blockade in classical Hodgkin lymphoma (dated by TCRdb to the early 2020s). Library generation was performed with the immunoSEQ multiplex PCR assay. TCRdb took this table from immuneACCESS and kept in-frame rearrangements with V and J called. Such tables lack part of the clones; where checked against another copy, unresolved V genes explain under half of the gap, and the rest is unexplained. This sample gives some 84,000 clones in total; 92% of them show up just once. The ten largest clones capture roughly 3% of the sample. The sample's time point label is to be understood as: cycle 2 day 1 (C2D1) of nivolumab. All trial patients had relapsed after autologous stem cell transplantation, with cohorts A, B and C differing in prior brentuximab vedotin exposure. The source was peripheral blood mononuclear cells (PBMCs), collected before the second cycle of nivolumab. Every receptor here comes from a human donor with classical Hodgkin lymphoma.

V usage is TRBV7-2 and J usage is TRBJ2-5; D tentatively fits TRBD1 or TRBD2 (5 bases each). Germline CDR1 SGHTA, CDR2 FQGNSA. The CDR3 consists of 16 residues. Between the trimmed V and J ends, which lost 0 bases and 3 bases, there was a span of 14 bases. CDR3 sequence: CASSLAPGLVEETQYF. CDR3 nucleotide sequence: TGTGCCAGCAGCTTAGCGCCGGGGCTAGTCGAAGAGACCCAGTACTTC.

The chain couples TRBV27 to TRBJ2-7; TRBD1 agrees at 9 bases. This CDR3 contains 15 residues. V shed 8 bases and J 5 bases; nucleotides not matched to a gene: 13. Germline CDR1 reads MNHEY; CDR2 reads SMNVEV (reference sequence). CDR3: CASRNRDRARDEQYF. The CDR3, as DNA: TGTGCCAGCCGCAACCGGGACAGGGCCAGGGACGAGCAGTACTTC.

V is TRBV9 and J is TRBJ1-3; D is unresolved. The CDR3 spans 17 residues. The germline CDR1 and CDR2 sequences are SGDLS and YYNGEE. V lost 0 bases, J lost 0 bases, and 13 bases lay in between. This CDR3 reads CASSVGASLSSGNTIYF. In nucleotides, the CDR3 is TGTGCCAGCAGCGTAGGAGCATCATTAAGCTCTGGAAACACCATATATTTT.

V and J are TRBV5-8 and TRBJ2-1, with 8 nucleotides matching TRBD2. V dropped 3 bases and J dropped 6; count of bases not matched to a gene: 11. Germline CDR1 reads SGHTS; CDR2 reads YDEGEE. The CDR3 has 16 residues. CDR3 in amino acids: CASSSGSSGWSNEQFF. CDR3 in DNA: TGTGCCAGCAGCTCCGGTTCTAGCGGGTGGTCCAATGAGCAGTTCTTC.

This chain links TRBV27 with TRBJ2-5; D unclear. The better agreement between TRBJ2-7 and the DNA end casts doubt on the J call. Germline V gives CDR1 MNHEY, CDR2 SMNVEV (reference sequence). There are 13 residues in the CDR3. CDR3 in amino acids: CASSRSLAYEQYF. The CDR3 DNA reads TGTGCCAGCAGTCGGTCGCTAGCCTACGAGCAGTACTTC.

V usage is TRBV2 and J usage is TRBJ2-7; 9 bases match TRBD2. The ends lost 4 bases at V and 5 bases at J; junction bases unmatched: 0. There are 12 residues in the CDR3. Germline assignment: CDR1 SNHLY and CDR2 FYNNEI. The CDR3 protein is CASSGLADEQYF. The DNA of the CDR3 is TGTGCCAGCAGTGGACTAGCGGACGAGCAGTACTTC.

The chain uses TRBV2 and TRBJ2-3, with no clear D. Germline assignment: CDR1 SNHLY and CDR2 FYNNEI. Trimming took 6 bases from V and 4 from J, leaving 14 bases between them. This CDR3 has 14 amino acids. This CDR3 reads CASRALALADTQYF. DNA of the CDR3: TGTGCCAGCAGGGCTTTAGCTTTAGCAGATACGCAGTATTTT.

In this sample, this clone turned up a few times. Written as DNA, the CDR3 is TGCGCCAGCAGCCAAGATGAAGGGTCCTATGGCTACACCTTC. It codes for CASSQDEGSYGYTF. The J gene is TRBJ1-2, the V gene TRBV4-1, with D uncertain. Germline V gene lookup returns CDR1 MGHRA and CDR2 YSYEKL. Trimming removed 0 bases from V and 4 bases from J, with 9 bases in between. There are 14 residues in the CDR3.

This chain uses TRBV6-1 with TRBJ2-5; 8 nucleotides align to TRBD1. Losses at the gene ends were 4 bases for V and 4 bases for J; bases not matched to a gene: 8. The CDR3 has 15 amino acids. CDR1 and CDR2 from the germline V gene are MNHNS and SASEGT. CDR3 residues: CASSAGRGQVETQYF. CDR3 coding DNA: TGTGCCAGCAGTGCAGGCAGGGGGCAGGTAGAGACCCAGTACTTC.

The gene calls are TRBV27 and TRBJ2-7, with TRBD1 matching over 7 bases. The germline gives CDR1 MNHEY, CDR2 SMNVEV (reference sequence). This CDR3 region has 12 residues. V trimming: 5 bases; J trimming: 4 bases; junction bases outside the gene matches: 2. CDR3 in amino acids: CASSGQEYEQYF. In DNA form, the CDR3 reads TGTGCCAGCAGTGGACAGGAATACGAGCAGTACTTC.

The chain is built from TRBV7-2 and TRBJ2-3; D unresolved. The CDR3 sequence is 14 residues long. Germline CDR1 reads SGHTA; CDR2 reads FQGNSA. Trimming removed 7 bases from V and 4 bases from J, with 15 bases in between. CDR3 in amino acids: CASTRRLVADTQYF. Here the CDR3 DNA reads TGTGCCAGCACACGACGTCTCGTTGCAGATACGCAGTATTTT.

This CDR3 is CATSDGGPDTGELFF. As DNA, the CDR3 is TGTGCCACCTCCGACGGGGGGCCGGACACCGGGGAGCTGTTTTTT. The V and J genes are TRBV27 and TRBJ2-2, with D perhaps matching TRBD2 (7 bases). With 10 bases removed from V and 3 bases from J, the gap between germline ends came to 18 bases. CDR1 is MNHEY and CDR2 is SMNVEV in the germline V gene (reference sequence). This CDR3 is 15 amino acids long.

This chain links TRBV2 with TRBJ1-4, with 9 nucleotides matching TRBD1. CDR3 length equals 15 residues. The germline CDR1 and CDR2 sequences are SNHLY and FYNNEI. V lost 4 bases, J lost 7 bases, and 7 bases stayed unmatched. CDR3: CASSARTGVFEKLFF. DNA for the CDR3: TGTGCCAGCAGTGCTAGGACAGGGGTTTTTGAAAAACTGTTTTTT.

CDR3 coding DNA: TGTGCCAGCAGGGGCAGGGTTAACAATCAGCCCCAGCATTTT. Translation gives CASRGRVNNQPQHF. This chain connects TRBV6-5 to TRBJ1-5; possible D gene TRBD1, 5 bases. The germline V gene has CDR1 MNHEY and CDR2 SVGAGI. The CDR3 has 14 residues. The V end lost 6 bases, the J end lost 3 bases, and 12 bases lay between the germline ends.

This chain connects TRBV11-2 to TRBJ2-3; D call uncertain. Looked up from germline, CDR1 is SGHAT and CDR2 is FQNNGV. V was clipped by 5 bases and J by 4 bases, with 13 bases between them. CDR3 length: 14 amino acids. CDR3 nucleotide sequence: TGTGCCAGCAGCCTGTTGAGGAGCCCAGATACGCAGTATTTT. Amino acid sequence: CASSLLRSPDTQYF.

The gene calls are TRBV14 and TRBJ1-2; D not certain. The CDR3 runs 13 residues. CDR1 is SGHDN, CDR2 FVKESK, per germline. V dropped 0 bases and J dropped 8 bases, with 10 bases sitting between them. CDR3 protein: CASSQDLGYGYTF. The CDR3 DNA follows: TGTGCCAGCAGCCAAGATTTGGGTTACGGCTACACCTTC.

This chain links TRBV7-9 with TRBJ1-1; D is possibly TRBD1 (6 bases). Looked up from germline, CDR1 is SEHNR and CDR2 is FQNEAQ (reference sequence). Trimming left V 5 bases short and J 6 bases short, with 13 bases between. This CDR3 comprises 13 residues. The CDR3 DNA reads as TGTGCCAGCAGCCGGCAGGGGAAATCTGAAGCTTTCTTT. Translating gives CASSRQGKSEAFF. The whole variable domain, remainder taken from reference TRBV7-9 and TRBJ1-1, is DTGVSQNPRHKITKRGQNVTFRCDPISEHNRLYWYRQTLGQGPEFLTYFQNEAQLEKSRLLSDRFSAERPKGSFSTLEIQRTEQGDSAMYLCASSRQGKSEAFFGQGTRLTVV.